The entry below describes one T cell receptor beta chain. The antigen is undetermined. Trimming removed 5 bases from V and 8 bases from J; junction bases left unmatched: 10. CDR1 is SGHTA, CDR2 FQGNSA, per germline. This CDR3 comprises 15 residues. The data were taken from a study of cytomegalovirus exposure and HLA in healthy donors. Study results and caveats: CMV serostatus was the sole immune exposure information available.

The PCR had 60 Vbeta and 13 Jbeta primers. Study processing details: About 10 million shared chains were among 65 million to 85 million unique TCR beta chains counted in a later analysis. Data came from immunoSEQ multiplex PCR; TCRdb stores just in-frame clones and leaves some out. V, J and clone size derive from that table, while D and trimming were established from the DNA sequence. The sample lists about 52,000 clones; around 66% were seen once. This sequence originates from a man between 18 and 35 years old in good health and CMV-seronegative. Sequences were obtained from PBMCs. The genes are TRBV7-2 and TRBJ1-4; 8 bases line up with TRBD1. As DNA, the CDR3 is TGTGCCAGCAGCCCGAAGTGGACAGGGAAGGAAAAACTGTTTTTT. This encodes CASSPKWTGKEKLFF.